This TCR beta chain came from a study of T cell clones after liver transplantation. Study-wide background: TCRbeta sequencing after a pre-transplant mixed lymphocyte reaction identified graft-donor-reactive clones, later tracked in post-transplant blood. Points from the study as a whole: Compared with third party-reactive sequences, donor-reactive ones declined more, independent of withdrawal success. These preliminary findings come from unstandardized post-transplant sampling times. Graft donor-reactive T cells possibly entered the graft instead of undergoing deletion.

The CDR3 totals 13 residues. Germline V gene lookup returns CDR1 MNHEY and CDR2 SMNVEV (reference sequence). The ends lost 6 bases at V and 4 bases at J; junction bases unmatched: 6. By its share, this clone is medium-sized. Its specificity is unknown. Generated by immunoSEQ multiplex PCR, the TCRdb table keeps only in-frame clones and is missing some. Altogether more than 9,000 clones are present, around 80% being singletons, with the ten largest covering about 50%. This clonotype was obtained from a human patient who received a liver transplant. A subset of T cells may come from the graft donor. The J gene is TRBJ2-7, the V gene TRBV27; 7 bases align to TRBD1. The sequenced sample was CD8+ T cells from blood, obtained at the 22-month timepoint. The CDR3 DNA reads TGTGCCAGCAGGATAGGGGGCGGGTACGAGCAGTACTTC. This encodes CASRIGGGYEQYF.